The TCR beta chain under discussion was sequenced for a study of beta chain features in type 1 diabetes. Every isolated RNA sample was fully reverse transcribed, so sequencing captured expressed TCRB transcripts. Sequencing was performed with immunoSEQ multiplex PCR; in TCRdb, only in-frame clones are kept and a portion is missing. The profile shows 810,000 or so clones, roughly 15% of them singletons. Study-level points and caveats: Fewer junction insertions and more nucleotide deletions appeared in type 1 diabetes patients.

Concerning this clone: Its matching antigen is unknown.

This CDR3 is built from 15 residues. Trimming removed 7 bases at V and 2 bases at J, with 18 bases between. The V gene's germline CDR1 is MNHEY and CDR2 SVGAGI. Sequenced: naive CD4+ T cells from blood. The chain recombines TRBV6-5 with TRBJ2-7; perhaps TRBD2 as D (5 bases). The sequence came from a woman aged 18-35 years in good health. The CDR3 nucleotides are TGTGCCAGCACTAGAACTAGGGCCCCTGCCTACGAGCAGTACTTC. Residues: CASTRTRAPAYEQYF.